This T cell receptor (beta chain) was identified during a study of beta chain features in type 1 diabetes. Study as a whole: Age, gender and cell yields were alike across patients and healthy donors.

Expressed TCRB transcripts were sequenced, since all the RNA that had been isolated was reverse transcribed. TCRdb's table, derived via immunoSEQ multiplex PCR, lists solely in-frame clones and lacks some. The sample holds over 55,000 clones, 40% to 65% seen once. Purities over 95% were achieved in all sorted populations. Only a few counts were recorded for this clone. As yet, its antigen is unknown. General observations from the study: VDJ junctions in type 1 diabetes patients carried more deletions and fewer insertions. TCRB CDR3s were moderately but significantly shorter in Type 1 diabetes patients in all four CD4+ subsets.

The CDR3 contains 10 residues. The V and J ends lost 1 base and 11 bases respectively, with 8 bases between them. CDR1 is DFQATT, CDR2 SNEGSKA, per germline (reference sequence). The sequencing sample was made of Tregs from blood. The chain links TRBV20-1 to TRBJ1-1; D remains ambiguous. The clonotype was recovered from a woman aged 40 to 50 with type 1 diabetes. The CDR3 DNA follows: TGCAGTGCTAGAGTCGACGGGGCTTTCTTT. Translating it yields CSARVDGAFF.